These 10 T cell receptor beta chains were sequenced from one sample in a study of T cell responses to AZD1222 COVID-19 vaccine. The protocol was immunoSEQ multiplex PCR, while the TCRdb copy is restricted to in-frame clones and leaves out a portion. This sample has some 180,000 clones; almost 95% occur once, and the top ten carry roughly 1.3%. This specimen consisted of peripheral blood, obtained on day 0 of AZD1222 vaccination. These receptors originate from an adult in good health.

The chain links TRBV3-1 (or the pseudogene TRBV3-2) to TRBJ1-2; TRBD1 agrees at 9 bases. This CDR3 is 16 amino acids long. Trimming cost V 1 base and J 5 bases; bases outside gene matches: 8. Germline V gene lookup returns CDR1 LGHDT and CDR2 YNNKEL (reference sequence). Here the CDR3 DNA reads TGTGCCAGCAGCCAAGGAGATATGGGACAGGGATATGGCTACACCTTC. Translating gives CASSQGDMGQGYGYTF.

This clone showed up just once. The chain recombines TRBV10-3 with TRBJ1-6; D is undetermined. The CDR3 is made up of 14 amino acids. Germline V gene sequence: CDR1 ENHRY, CDR2 SYGVKD. V lost 0 bases and J lost 10, with 10 bases in between. CDR3 in amino acids: CAISESTSLSPLHF. CDR3 DNA sequence: TGTGCCATCAGTGAGTCGACGAGTTTATCACCCCTCCACTTT.

The V and J genes are TRBV7-7 and TRBJ2-2; D might be TRBD1 or TRBD2, each matching 5 bases. Germline V CDR1 and CDR2: SSHAT, FNYEAQ (reference sequence). Trimming shortened V by 2 bases and J by 6 bases, and 25 bases separated the two germline ends. CDR3 length: 19 residues. The CDR3 DNA reads as TGTGCCAGCAGCTTATCGGCAGGGCCTCGGACCTTCGGGGCCGGGGAGCTGTTTTTT. This translates into CASSLSAGPRTFGAGELFF.

In this sample, this clone turned up once. The chain links TRBV4-1 to TRBJ1-3, with D maybe TRBD1 (5 bases). In germline, CDR1 is MGHRA, CDR2 YSYEKL. V was cut by 1 base and J by 0 bases, with 13 bases left in between. The CDR3 extends over 17 amino acids. The CDR3 loop reads CASSQGSGALSGNTIYF. In nucleotides, the CDR3 is TGCGCCAGCAGCCAAGGGTCTGGGGCCCTCTCTGGAAACACCATATATTTT.

This chain joins TRBV6-5 and TRBJ2-7, with D unresolved. In germline, CDR1 is MNHEY, CDR2 SVGAGI. The CDR3 consists of 11 residues. Between the trimmed V and J ends, which lost 8 bases and 3 bases, there was a span of 8 bases. The CDR3 DNA is TGTGCCAGCGCCTCCTACTACGAGCAGTACTTC. Its protein product is CASASYYEQYF.

This chain connects TRBV23-1 to TRBJ1-2, with D tentatively TRBD1 (5 bases). TRBV23-1 is labeled an ORF, and its function is uncertain. Between the trimmed V and J ends, which lost 2 bases and 3 bases, there was a span of 13 bases. CDR3 length equals 15 residues. This chain's CDR3 is CASSQGADEDYGYTF. The CDR3 nucleotides read TGCGCCAGCAGTCAAGGGGCAGACGAAGACTATGGCTACACCTTC.

With respect to this clone: At the DNA level, this CDR3 is encoded by other sequences in the same sample as well. The gene calls are TRBV5-1 and TRBJ1-2; D is unresolved. This CDR3 has 11 residues. The ends were cut back, 2 bases at V and 8 bases at J, with 7 bases in the middle. CDR1 is SGHRS and CDR2 is YFSETQ in the germline V gene. CDR3 DNA sequence: TGCGCCAGCAGCTTAGGCGGCGGCTACACCTTC. Protein product: CASSLGGGYTF. The full variable domain, rest sourced from reference TRBV5-1 and TRBJ1-2, is KAGVTQTPRYLIKTRGQQVTLSCSPISGHRSVSWYQQTPGQGLQFLFEYFSETQRNKGNFPGRFSGRQFSNSRSEMNVSTLELGDSALYLCASSLGGGYTFGSGTRLTVV.

The V and J genes are TRBV4-1 and TRBJ2-7, with 9 nucleotides matching TRBD2. CDR3 length: 17 amino acids. Germline trimming cut 0 bases from V and 0 bases from J; bases unmatched to any gene: 6. Germline CDR1 and CDR2: MGHRA and YSYEKL. The CDR3 loop reads CASSQEASGGTSYEQYF. DNA for the CDR3: TGCGCCAGCAGCCAAGAAGCCAGCGGGGGGACCTCCTACGAGCAGTACTTC.

The rearrangement uses TRBV7-3 and TRBJ2-2; D tentatively reads TRBD1 or TRBD2 (5 bases each). The V end lost 5 bases, the J end lost 6 bases, and 13 bases lay between the germline ends. This CDR3 contains 14 residues. Germline values: CDR1 SGHTA, CDR2 FQGTGA. The CDR3 nucleotides are TGTGCCAGCAGCCCGCGGTCGGGGCCCGGGGAGCTGTTTTTT. Residues: CASSPRSGPGELFF.

The chain couples TRBV5-4 to TRBJ1-4, with D unresolved. This CDR3 contains 14 residues. The V end lost 2 bases, the J end lost 4 bases, and 9 bases lay between the germline ends. From germline, CDR1 is SGHNT and CDR2 YYREEE (reference sequence). The CDR3 DNA reads as TGTGCCAGCAGCTTAGGGCAGCATAATGAAAAACTGTTTTTT. Amino acid sequence: CASSLGQHNEKLFF.